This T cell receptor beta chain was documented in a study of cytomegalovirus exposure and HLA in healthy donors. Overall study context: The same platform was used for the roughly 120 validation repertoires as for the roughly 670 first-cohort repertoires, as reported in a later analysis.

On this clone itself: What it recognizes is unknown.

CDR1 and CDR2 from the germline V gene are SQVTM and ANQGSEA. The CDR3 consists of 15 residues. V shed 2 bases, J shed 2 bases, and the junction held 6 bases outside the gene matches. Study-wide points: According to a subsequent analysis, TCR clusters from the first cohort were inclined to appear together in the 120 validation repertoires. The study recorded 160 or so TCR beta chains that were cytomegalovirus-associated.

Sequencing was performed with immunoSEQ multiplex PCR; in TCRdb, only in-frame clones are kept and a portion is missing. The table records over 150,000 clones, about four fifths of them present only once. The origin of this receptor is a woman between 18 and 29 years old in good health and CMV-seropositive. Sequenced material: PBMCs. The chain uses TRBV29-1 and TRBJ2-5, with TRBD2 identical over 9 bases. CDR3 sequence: CSVETLAGRQETQYF. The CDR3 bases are TGCAGCGTTGAAACACTAGCGGGTAGACAAGAGACCCAGTACTTC.